The clone carrying this TCR beta chain was observed a few times. What it recognizes is unknown. The record originates from a study of CD8 T cells in Susac syndrome. Whole-study findings and limits: The authors acknowledged that their TCR sequencing and HLA analysis involved a relatively small number of individuals.

Reverse transcription of roughly 0.45 to 1 ug RNA was performed with random hexamers. One entry per CDR3 protein results from TCRdb running MiXCR on the immunoSEQ multiplex PCR reads. The sample shows 150,000 to 200,000 distinct CDR3 sequences, over 85% of them seen only once. This CDR3 is built from 15 residues. Per germline, CDR1 MNHEY and CDR2 SMNVEV (reference sequence). With 2 bases removed from V and 1 base from J, the gap between germline ends came to 9 bases. The sequence was obtained from a human donor with multiple sclerosis. Sequenced sample: CD4+ T cells from PBMCs. The chain joins TRBV27 to TRBJ1-3, with D possibly matching TRBD1 (5 bases). In nucleotides, the CDR3 is TGTGCCAGCAGTTTACGGGGCACGTCTGGAAACACCATATATTTT. Encoded protein: CASSLRGTSGNTIYF.